This TCR beta chain was identified during a study of T cell responses to AZD1222 COVID-19 vaccine. This CDR3 region has 14 residues. Germline assignment: CDR1 SGHTA and CDR2 FQGNSA. V lost 5 bases and J 4 bases, leaving 12 bases between the germline ends. Sequencing was performed with immunoSEQ multiplex PCR; in TCRdb, only in-frame clones are kept and a portion is missing. The sample records fewer than 150,000 clones, approximately 88% being singletons. The genes are TRBV7-2 and TRBJ1-5; a weak D match, TRBD1 (5 bases). This clonotype was sampled from an adult who received the AZD1222 COVID-19 vaccine. This specimen was peripheral blood, taken 28 days after the second AZD1222 dose. CDR3 in amino acids: CASSGQGKNQPQHF. The CDR3 DNA follows: TGTGCCAGCAGCGGGCAGGGAAAAAATCAGCCCCAGCATTTT.